This record concerns one T cell receptor beta chain sequence. Its antigen is as yet unknown. The same CDR3 also results from other DNA sequences found in this sample. Assay: immunoSEQ multiplex PCR; the TCRdb copy retains only in-frame clones and omits some. The sample yields about 2.2 million clones, 93% seen once. This entry is derived from a study of shared clonotypes between healthy human individuals. Overall study: Each donor had three CD4 naive, three CD4 memory, two CD8 naive and one CD8 memory plate. Study results and caveats: Tissue TCR repertoires likely differ from these blood-only repertoires. Having only a few donors restricted how much genetic and exposure-history diversity was captured.

Positive CCR7 selection of CD45RO-negative cells yielded the naive CD8 cells, and terminally differentiated effector memory CD45RA+ cells were excluded. The length of the CDR3 is 14 residues. The ends lost 2 bases at V and 3 bases at J; junction bases unmatched: 1. Germline V gene data show CDR1 as MNHEY and CDR2 as SMNVEV (reference sequence). This rearrangement joins TRBV27 to TRBJ2-7, with 10 positions matching TRBD1. The specimen sequenced was naive CD8+ T cells from PBMCs. The sequence was collected from a man younger than 35 in good health. Some clones in this sample may be carry-over from other donors' samples. Here the CDR3 DNA reads TGTGCCAGCAGTTTAAGGGACAGGGGCTACGAGCAGTACTTC. It is translated as CASSLRDRGYEQYF.